These 7 T cell receptor beta chains were sequenced from one sample in a study of shared clonotypes between healthy human individuals. Naive-designated CD8 cells lacked CD45RO, were positively enriched for CCR7, and omitted terminally differentiated effector memory CD45RA+ cells. TCRdb's copy holds only in-frame clones and misses some; the assay was immunoSEQ multiplex PCR. The sample has a few million clones, 90% to 95% seen once; the top ten hold about 1.7%. Sequencing was done on a sample of naive CD8+ T cells from PBMCs. These receptors originate from a man aged 18-30 years in good health. Some clones in this sample may be carry-over from other donors' samples.

To note about this clone: The same CDR3 also results from other DNA sequences found in this sample. The genes are TRBV9 and TRBJ1-1; D remains unclear. The CDR3 spans 14 residues. The germline gives CDR1 SGDLS, CDR2 YYNGEE. Trimming removed 0 bases at V and 1 base at J, with 7 bases between. The chain's CDR3 is CASSVAGSNTEAFF. CDR3 nucleotide sequence: TGTGCCAGCAGCGTAGCGGGGTCGAACACTGAAGCTTTCTTT.

The chain links TRBV14 to TRBJ2-2, with 9 bases matching TRBD2. The germline CDR1 and CDR2 sequences are SGHDN and FVKESK. This CDR3 spans 16 amino acids. V dropped 0 bases and J dropped 6; count of bases not matched to a gene: 5. This CDR3 reads CASSQDPSGKAGELFF. The CDR3 DNA reads as TGTGCCAGCAGCCAAGATCCTAGCGGGAAGGCCGGGGAGCTGTTTTTT.

J is TRBJ2-3 and V is TRBV28; TRBD2 aligns across 7 bases. V gave up 4 bases and J gave up 6 bases; unmatched junction bases: 13. Per germline, CDR1 MDHEN and CDR2 SYDVKM. This CDR3 is built from 16 residues. The CDR3 coding sequence is TGTGCCAGCAGTTGGGGAGGGACGCTCTGGGGCGATACGCAGTATTTT. Its translation is CASSWGGTLWGDTQYF.

This clone was detected once. V usage is TRBV6-5 and J usage is TRBJ2-3; TRBD1 matches 7 bases. From germline, CDR1 is MNHEY and CDR2 SVGAGI. The V segment lost 5 bases and the J segment 8 bases; nucleotides outside the gene matches: 7. This CDR3 has 13 amino acids. DNA for the CDR3: TGTGCCAGCAGTCCCGGACGACAGGGTACGCAGTATTTT. Translating it yields CASSPGRQGTQYF.

Concerning this clone: The identical CDR3 is also encoded by other nucleotide sequences in the sample. The V call is TRBV7-3, the J call TRBJ2-1; D ambiguous. The CDR3 spans 13 residues. CDR1 SGHTA and CDR2 FQGTGA come from the germline V gene. Trimming took off 1 base at V and 3 bases at J, with 4 bases between the two ends. The CDR3 DNA is TGTGCCAGCAGCTTAAGTTTCTACAATGAGCAGTTCTTC. It encodes CASSLSFYNEQFF.

The rearrangement uses TRBV28 and TRBJ2-2, with TRBD2 as a possible D gene (6 bases). V was shortened by 6 bases and J by 8 bases, with 22 bases between the two germline ends. Germline V lookup: CDR1 MDHEN, CDR2 SYDVKM. This CDR3 contains 16 residues. The CDR3 nucleotides are TGTGCCAGCAGCCCTGACTCCCGGGACTCAAAGGGGGAGCTGTTTTTT. It translates to CASSPDSRDSKGELFF.

This clone was picked up one time. The rearrangement uses TRBV6-1 and TRBJ1-5; D gene uncertain. This CDR3 has 12 residues. Trimming left V 1 base short and J 4 bases short, with 2 bases between. Germline CDR1 is MNHNS and CDR2 is SASEGT. CDR3 protein: CASSEDNQPQHF. The DNA of the CDR3 is TGTGCCAGCAGTGAAGATAATCAGCCCCAGCATTTT.